Given below is one T cell receptor (beta chain) in context. Its binding antigen is unknown. No base-level quality is on record; no much larger clone is a single base apart. One collaborating source in Seattle enrolled patients while the patients were actively infected and followed the patients over time throughout the course of disease. Collaborating institutions collected whole blood in K2EDTA tubes following their own protocols. Collaborator samples were shipped for TCRbeta analysis as frozen whole blood, isolated PBMCs, or DNA extracted from either sample type. TCRbeta CDR3 regions were amplified from genomic DNA using the immunoSEQ Assay, a bias-controlled multiplex PCR. Regarding the original processing steps: The number of nucleated cells in each sample was estimated by amplification of reference gene primers within the assay. To quantify the absolute abundance of each unique TCRbeta CDR3 rearrangement, sequence reads were collapsed and filtered. Productive Simpson clonality was computed per sample as the square root of Simpson's diversity index over productive rearrangements. In its TCRdb copy, this immuneACCESS table keeps in-frame sequences only and misses some clones. Where compared with another copy, unresolved V genes explain less than half of these, and the others have no known cause. V and J calls and clone size come straight from that table; D and trimming were deduced from the DNA. Counted in this sample were 250,000 to 350,000 clones; approximately 90% of them appeared once. The ten top clones hold roughly 6% of the sample.

The record originates from a study of blood T cell repertoires in COVID-19 (dated by TCRdb to about 2020). Context from the whole study: Collaborator samples came from the United States, Italy and Spain and covered acute and convalescent phases of COVID-19. The prospective study material was composed of cDNA or gDNA derived from T cells, B-cell-depleted T cells, or PBMCs. The dataset comprised deeply sampled blood TCRbeta repertoires from subjects exposed to, actively infected with, or recovered from COVID-19. The repertoires were made available in a free public database intended to serve as a resource for research on the immune response to SARS-CoV-2. The samples were drawn from the first 160 participants of the ongoing ImmuneRACE study and from 1,254 subjects provided by 6 global collaborators. A de-identified subject ID, COVID-19 status, age in years and sex were almost always included in the sample metadata. Where HLA class I and class II types were available, the types were taken from metadata supplied by the sample provider, not from assay-based typing. Summary of the overall study and its limitations: The quantity of clinical and demographic metadata differed by source and by participant and was supplied without curation.

From its cysteine to its phenylalanine, the CDR3 spans 11 amino acids. Only the CDR3 DNA is retained, 33 bases long and in frame from the first base. The junction shows trimming of 7 bases on V and 2 bases on J, plus 8 bases between the germline ends. CDR1 and CDR2 were assigned from the germline V gene as SQVTM and ANQGSEA. The sequence is built from TRBV29-1 and TRBJ1-2; a weak D assignment points to TRBD1 (6 bases agree). The sequence derives from a woman between 50 and 59 years old with COVID-19, enrolled during active disease. Sequencing used peripheral blood. The CDR3 here reads CSGQENYGYTF. In nucleotide form, the sequence is TGCAGCGGACAGGAAAACTATGGCTACACCTTC.